The 6 T cell receptor beta chains given below trace back to one sample, sequenced in a study of shared clonotypes between healthy human individuals (dated by TCRdb to about 2020). The library was prepared using the immunoSEQ multiplex PCR assay. Not all clones reach the TCRdb copy of this immuneACCESS table, which keeps in-frame sequences only. Checked studies attribute under half of the gap to unresolved V genes and leave the rest unexplained. For this sample there are millions of clones; around nine tenths appear just once. 0.11% to 0.15% of the sample belongs to the ten largest clones. Sequenced: naive CD4+ T cells sorted from blood. The sample's cell subset or site label, in plain terms: CD45RA+ positively selected. The source of these receptors is a man between 18 and 35 years old in good health.

This rearrangement joins TRBV29-1 to TRBJ2-6; D may be TRBD1 (6 bases). This CDR3 is 17 amino acids long. Deletions cut 4 bases from V and 2 bases from J, with 18 bases between. From germline, CDR1 is SQVTM and CDR2 ANQGSEA. The CDR3 bases are TGCAGCGTTGCACAGGGACAAAGGGTAACTGGGGCCAACGTCCTGACTTTC. Its protein is CSVAQGQRVTGANVLTF.

This sequence joins TRBV7-2 and TRBJ1-1; D is ambiguous. There are 11 residues in the CDR3. V was trimmed by 5 bases and J by 6 bases, leaving 7 bases between them. Germline loops: CDR1 SGHTA, CDR2 FQGNSA. DNA of the CDR3: TGTGCCAGCAGCCGAGTGGCTGAAGCTTTCTTT. Its protein is CASSRVAEAFF.

CDR3 nucleotide sequence: TGTGCCAGCAGCTCTAGTCGGGGGTTGGAGACCCAGTACTTC. Protein sequence: CASSSSRGLETQYF. The V and J genes are TRBV7-2 and TRBJ2-5, with a tentative D call TRBD2 (6 bases). The CDR3 loop spans 14 amino acids. V lost 4 bases, J lost 5 bases, and 14 bases lay in between. Germline CDR1 is SGHTA and CDR2 is FQGNSA.

In the case of this clone: The identical CDR3 is also encoded by other nucleotide sequences in the sample. The rearrangement links TRBV6-1 to TRBJ2-7; D not resolved. CDR1 is MNHNS, CDR2 SASEGT, per germline. V lost 2 bases and J 6 bases, leaving 5 bases between the germline ends. The CDR3 has 11 amino acids. The CDR3: CASSERSEQYF. The CDR3 DNA reads as TGTGCCAGCAGTGAAAGGAGCGAGCAGTACTTC.

This clone was observed a single time. This chain links TRBV5-1 with TRBJ2-6, with D unresolved. The CDR3 is 19 amino acids. Germline CDR1 reads SGHRS; CDR2 reads YFSETQ. Deletions cut 0 bases from V and 0 bases from J, with 16 bases between. The chain's CDR3 is CASSLVWSTGSSGANVLTF. In DNA, the CDR3 is TGCGCCAGCAGCTTGGTCTGGTCAACCGGCTCCTCTGGGGCCAACGTCCTGACTTTC.

The chain combines TRBV23-1 with TRBJ1-5; 9 bases match TRBD1. TRBV23-1 is an ORF; its function is uncertain. The CDR3 consists of 16 residues. V was clipped by 2 bases and J by 7 bases; unmatched bases: 9. CDR3 nucleotide sequence: TGCGCCAGCAGTCAACCGAGATGTACAGGGGGCCAGCCCCAGCATTTT. It codes for CASSQPRCTGGQPQHF.